Below, 13 T cell receptor beta chains from the same sample are listed, as sequenced in a study of cytomegalovirus exposure and HLA in healthy donors. Amplification used 60 Vbeta primers and 13 Jbeta primers. Produced via immunoSEQ multiplex PCR; TCRdb's table is partial and in-frame only. The top ten hold 5.5% to 7% of the sample, which has under 100,000 clones, about 78% seen once. The sequencing sample was made of PBMCs. The receptors derive from a man between 18 and 29 years old in good health and CMV-seropositive.

The chain is built from TRBV7-2 and TRBJ2-5; D might be TRBD2 (5 bases). From germline, CDR1 is SGHTA and CDR2 FQGNSA. CDR3 length: 12 residues. The V end was cut by 5 bases, the J end by 5 bases, with 9 bases between. The CDR3 region has the DNA TGTGCCAGCAGCCGGACTGGGGAGACCCAGTACTTC. This codes for CASSRTGETQYF. The full variable domain, with the rest looked up from reference TRBV7-2 and TRBJ2-5, is GAGVSQSPSNKVTEKGKDVELRCDPISGHTALYWYRQSLGQGLEFLIYFQGNSAPDKSGLPSDRFSAERTGGSVSTLTIQRTQQEDSAVYLCASSRTGETQYFGPGTRLLVL.

V and J are TRBV18 and TRBJ2-1; D may be TRBD2 (6 bases). CDR1 KGHSH and CDR2 LQKENI come from the germline V gene. V lost 4 bases and J 5 bases, leaving 12 bases between the germline ends. The length of the CDR3 is 14 residues. The CDR3 DNA follows: TGTGCCAGCTCACGAACCGGGACTCACAATGAGCAGTTCTTC. It specifies CASSRTGTHNEQFF.

J is TRBJ1-1 and V is TRBV5-1; the D gene is possibly TRBD1 (5 bases). V was clipped by 0 bases and J by 0 bases, with 6 bases between them. In germline, CDR1 is SGHRS, CDR2 YFSETQ. This CDR3 is built from 14 residues. For the CDR3, the DNA is TGCGCCAGCAGCTTGGAAGGGGTGAACACTGAAGCTTTCTTT. Amino acid sequence: CASSLEGVNTEAFF. Drawing the rest from reference TRBV5-1 and TRBJ1-1, the complete variable domain is KAGVTQTPRYLIKTRGQQVTLSCSPISGHRSVSWYQQTPGQGLQFLFEYFSETQRNKGNFPGRFSGRQFSNSRSEMNVSTLELGDSALYLCASSLEGVNTEAFFGQGTRLTVV.

CDR3 in amino acids: CASSENSIHQPQHF. The CDR3 DNA reads TGTGCCAGCAGTGAAAACAGCATCCATCAGCCCCAGCATTTT. The V gene is TRBV2, the J gene TRBJ1-5, with no clear D. The CDR3 runs 14 residues. V lost 2 bases to trimming and J lost 5 bases, with 10 bases between them. Germline V lookup: CDR1 SNHLY, CDR2 FYNNEI.

The chain links TRBV7-9 to TRBJ1-2; TRBD1 is a possible D gene (5 bases). Trimming pared 1 base from V and 4 bases from J, leaving 16 bases between. CDR1 is SEHNR and CDR2 is FQNEAQ in the germline V gene (reference sequence). The CDR3 has 16 residues. This chain's CDR3 is CASSLGGTPEVYGYTF. The CDR3 nucleotides are TGTGCCAGCAGCTTAGGGGGGACTCCGGAGGTCTATGGCTACACCTTC.

The genes are TRBV7-2 and TRBJ2-7; TRBD2 matches 10 bases. The CDR3 runs 16 residues. V was clipped by 5 bases and J by 7 bases; unmatched bases: 14. CDR1 SGHTA and CDR2 FQGNSA come from the germline V gene. CDR3 protein: CASSQRAPGLALEQYF. CDR3 in DNA: TGTGCCAGCAGCCAGAGGGCACCGGGACTAGCGTTGGAGCAGTACTTC. Full variable domain (outside the CDR3, taken from reference TRBV7-2 and TRBJ2-7): GAGVSQSPSNKVTEKGKDVELRCDPISGHTALYWYRQSLGQGLEFLIYFQGNSAPDKSGLPSDRFSAERTGGSVSTLTIQRTQQEDSAVYLCASSQRAPGLALEQYFGPGTRLTVT.

This rearrangement joins TRBV29-1 to TRBJ2-7; D is possibly TRBD2 (5 bases). The CDR3 runs 13 residues. V lost 5 bases and J 7 bases, leaving 18 bases between the germline ends. CDR1 is SQVTM, CDR2 ANQGSEA, per germline. The CDR3 DNA follows: TGCAGCGTTCGAGCGAGACCGTCGGGGGAGCAGTACTTC. Encoded protein: CSVRARPSGEQYF.

This chain connects TRBV6-5 to TRBJ2-7; TRBD1 matches 10 bases. This CDR3 spans 14 amino acids. With V trimmed by 6 bases and J by 6 bases, 8 bases remained unmatched. Germline V lookup: CDR1 MNHEY, CDR2 SVGAGI. The CDR3 sequence is CASRDWDRGSEQYF. In DNA, the CDR3 is TGTGCCAGCAGGGACTGGGACAGGGGAAGCGAGCAGTACTTC.

The V call is TRBV5-1, the J call TRBJ2-3; TRBD1 agrees at 11 bases. CDR1 is SGHRS, CDR2 YFSETQ, per germline. CDR3 size: 15 residues. V shed 3 bases and J 1 base; nucleotides not matched to a gene: 1. CDR3 sequence: CASSWGQGGTDTQYF. CDR3 nucleotide sequence: TGCGCCAGCAGCTGGGGACAGGGGGGCACAGATACGCAGTATTTT.

The rearrangement joins TRBV30 to TRBJ1-4; D possibly corresponds to TRBD1 (5 bases). Germline CDR1 and CDR2: GTSNPN and SVGIG (reference sequence). The V end was cut by 4 bases, the J end by 0 bases, with 15 bases between. CDR3 length: 16 residues. The CDR3 region is CAWTGRDSATNEKLFF. The DNA of the CDR3 is TGTGCCTGGACAGGTAGGGACTCGGCAACTAATGAAAAACTGTTTTTT.

This rearrangement joins TRBV5-1 to TRBJ2-2, with 9 bases identical to TRBD2. The germline gives CDR1 SGHRS, CDR2 YFSETQ. The CDR3 loop spans 16 amino acids. V was clipped by 4 bases and J by 1 base; unmatched bases: 5. CDR3 DNA sequence: TGCGCCAGCAGCCCCTTGACTAGCGGGAACACCGGGGAGCTGTTTTTT. Residues: CASSPLTSGNTGELFF.

The CDR3 sequence: CASSYQGNTEAFF. CDR3 in DNA: TGTGCCAGCAGCTACCAGGGGAACACTGAAGCTTTCTTT. The chain combines TRBV11-2 with TRBJ1-1; TRBD1 is a possible D gene (5 bases). The germline CDR1 and CDR2 sequences are SGHAT and FQNNGV. V was cut by 4 bases and J by 1 base, with 7 bases left in between. The CDR3 has 13 amino acids.

This chain joins TRBV5-1 and TRBJ2-7; D is unresolved. The length of the CDR3 is 14 residues. Germline CDR1 and CDR2: SGHRS and YFSETQ. Deletions cut 0 bases from V and 4 bases from J, with 11 bases between. The CDR3 DNA follows: TGCGCCAGCAGCTTGGAGCCAGCGAGTTACGAGCAGTACTTC. Translated, it gives CASSLEPASYEQYF.